A single TCR beta chain is shown here with its context. Its antigen remains unidentified. Per-nucleotide qualities are absent, and no much larger clonotype sits a single base away. This entry belongs to a study of identical twins (dated by TCRdb to between 2015 and 2016). Context from the whole study: To test whether fetal clonotypes persist, this study deep-sequenced TCR alpha and beta repertoires from monozygotic twins, from unrelated adults of various ages, and from cord blood. To rule out contamination, replicate twin experiments were performed at different times with different library preparation protocols. Broader findings and caveats from the paper: Because the same donors could not be followed over many years, conclusions were based on cross-sectional statistical analysis. Compared with coincidental sharing between unrelated individuals, out-of-frame TCR alpha sequences shared between twins showed an excess of sequences with low generation probability. Abundant cord blood beta clonotypes had fewer insertions, young adult naive repertoires showed a similar but weaker trend, and memory repertoires showed no such trend. Excess twin sharing in beta out-of-frame sequences was weaker because fewer shared sequences lowered the signal-to-noise ratio. Invariant T cells such as MAIT and iNKT could partly confound zero-insertion analyses, though diverse VJ usage argued against this for most clonotypes. In monozygotic twins, out-of-frame TCR alpha sharing was systematically underestimated by recombination models, although the models agreed with sharing between unrelated individuals.

Every donor was a healthy Caucasian. The twin cohort consisted of three pairs of female monozygotic twins, all aged roughly 18 to 29 years. RNA for TCR libraries was isolated from peripheral blood mononuclear cells. The CDR3 numbers 15 residues from cysteine through phenylalanine. The read is trimmed to its CDR3 DNA, 45 bases read in frame from base 1. At the junction V is shortened by 2 bases and J by 8 bases, with 13 bases in between. CDR1 and CDR2, per the germline V gene, are KGHSH and LQKENI. Libraries were made using 5' RACE. Sequencer: Illumina HiSeq 2000. Template switching added a universal primer binding site, and the final cDNA carried a unique molecular identifier that allowed TCR cDNA molecules to be counted accurately. Specific primers in the conserved constant-segment region were used to synthesize first-strand cDNA for TCR alpha and beta chains. Each cDNA library was double barcoded, with a SMART-Mk sample barcode plus Illumina barcodes, to control for contamination. TruSeq adapter sequences along with Illumina sample barcodes were introduced in two successive PCR steps. TCR alpha and beta cDNA libraries were sequenced on the Illumina HiSeq platform with custom primers. From the authors' description of their analysis: MiGEC was used to process raw reads and extract unique molecular identifiers, and MiXCR was used to find CDR3 positions. For each individual, recombination models were inferred using an EM algorithm with the repgenHMM and IGoR tools. Shared clonotypes were analyzed with the tcR package in R, and sharing was normalized by the product of cloneset sizes. To study raw recombination free of thymic and clonal selection effects, out-of-frame nonproductive sequences were analyzed. TCRdb cleaned the public reads at Q25 with fastp, built clones with MiXCR and kept in-frame beta chains. Identical CDR3 protein sequences are pooled into one entry, listed with their most common genes and DNA. The V and J calls, along with clone size, are taken from TCRdb and not from the paper's own processing. This sample gives about 790,000 distinct CDR3 sequences in total; over 15% of them show up just once. Approximately 14% of the sample rests with the top ten.

Separately, the same data were catalogued under a study of T cells expressing NK-cell markers. As described in the second report: TCR beta-chain repertoires were profiled in sorted CD3+CD56+NKG2C+, CD3+CD56+NKG2C- and CD3+CD56-NKG2C+ T-cell subsets from several donors. Most of the eight sequenced donors were HCMV-seropositive and one was HCMV-seronegative. In several experiments an anti-gammadeltaTCR antibody was added to restrict sorting to alphabetaTCR-expressing T cells. In roughly 6 donors, the dominant CD3+CD56+NKG2C+ clonotypes were among the top 10 CD8+ clonotypes and accounted for about 1.0-7.5% of CD8+ T cells. Those dominant clonotypes were again the most abundant among CD3+CD56-NKG2C+ cells in a few donors, at about 28.3-60.1%. Whether the expanded NKG2C-expressing T cell clones were specific for HCMV antigens was left unclear. Randomly selected healthy volunteers, three men and five women, were used as the eight sequenced donors. A commercial ELISA kit detecting HCMV-specific IgG in serum was used to determine HCMV serostatus. For over five donors, unsorted PBMC were also used to sequence bulk peripheral blood T-cell repertoires. MIGEC was used to demultiplex reads and group reads by UMI, and MiTCR was used to assemble and quantify clonotypes. Only TCR cDNA sequences supported by at least two reads were kept to exclude erroneous sequences. The tcR package was used for downstream repertoire analysis, and clonotypes were matched between fractions using CDR3 nucleotide sequence together with V segment. VDJmatch was used to annotate antigen specificity against VDJdb, with one amino acid substitution allowed in CDR3.

The rearrangement combines TRBV18 with TRBJ1-6; the D gene cannot be resolved reliably. This receptor was taken from a woman younger than 35 in good health. Sequenced sample: PBMCs. The nucleotides read TGTGCCAGCTCACCAATTTGGGGAACCGATTCACCCCTCCACTTT. It translates as CASSPIWGTDSPLHF.